Below, 15 T cell receptor beta chains from the same sample are listed, as sequenced in a study of cytomegalovirus exposure and HLA in healthy donors. This table comes from immunoSEQ multiplex PCR, and its TCRdb copy is limited to in-frame clones, with some not included. The sample yields about 160,000 clones, around nine tenths seen once. Source material: PBMCs. All receptors come from a man between 18 and 29 years old in good health and CMV-seropositive.

V and J are TRBV5-4 and TRBJ2-5; maybe TRBD1 (6 bases). Trimming shortened V by 4 bases and J by 5 bases, and 21 bases separated the two germline ends. The CDR3 runs 16 residues. Germline-derived CDR1 and CDR2 are SGHNT and YYREEE (reference sequence). The chain's CDR3 is CASSPPGQQGWETQYF. The DNA for the CDR3 is TGTGCCAGCAGCCCTCCTGGACAGCAGGGATGGGAGACCCAGTACTTC.

This clone has only one observation. The V call is TRBV6-6, the J call TRBJ1-4; TRBD1 matches 11 bases. Trimming at V came to 6 bases and at J to 8 bases, leaving 2 bases not matched to a gene. Germline V gene data show CDR1 as MNHNY and CDR2 as SVGAGI (reference sequence). The CDR3 consists of 13 residues. The CDR3 sequence: CASRGQGGEKLFF. The DNA for the CDR3 is TGTGCCAGCAGGGGACAGGGGGGGGAAAAACTGTTTTTT.

V gene TRBV5-1 combines with J gene TRBJ2-7, with 9 bases that match TRBD2. This CDR3 region has 15 residues. Trimming cost V 1 base and J 4 bases; bases outside gene matches: 6. CDR1 and CDR2 (germline): SGHRS, YFSETQ. Written as DNA, the CDR3 is TGCGCCAGCAGCTTGTCAGGACTAGCGAGTTACGAGCAGTACTTC. It is translated as CASSLSGLASYEQYF.

This rearrangement joins TRBV28 to TRBJ1-5; D gene uncertain. Trimming took off 6 bases at V and 7 bases at J, with 10 bases between the two ends. Germline V CDR1 and CDR2: MDHEN, SYDVKM. This CDR3 has 12 residues. The CDR3 bases are TGTGCCAGCAGCCGGGGTAGCCAGCCCCAGCATTTT. Its translation: CASSRGSQPQHF.

The genes are TRBV5-1 and TRBJ1-5; 7 bases are a match to TRBD1. There are 16 residues in the CDR3. V shed 4 bases, J shed 6 bases, and the junction held 13 bases outside the gene matches. CDR1 and CDR2 from the germline V gene are SGHRS and YFSETQ. In nucleotides, the CDR3 is TGCGCCAGCAGCCCCGGAGGCAGGGGGTGGGGTCAGCCCCAGCATTTT. Its translation is CASSPGGRGWGQPQHF.

This clone was counted a single time. The same CDR3 is also encoded by other DNA sequences in this sample. This rearrangement joins TRBV19 to TRBJ2-5; 7 nucleotides match TRBD1. V dropped 2 bases and J dropped 2; count of bases not matched to a gene: 2. In germline, CDR1 is LNHDA, CDR2 SQIVND (reference sequence). This CDR3 contains 14 residues. The CDR3: CASSIRTGQETQYF. The CDR3 bases are TGTGCCAGTAGTATAAGGACAGGACAAGAGACCCAGTACTTC.

CDR3 DNA sequence: TGTGCCAGCAGCTTATATGGCTACACCTTC. It is translated as CASSLYGYTF. V is TRBV6-1 and J is TRBJ1-2; D ambiguous. Trimming removed 6 bases from V and 5 bases from J, with 4 bases in between. The CDR3 is 10 residues long. Germline V gene lookup returns CDR1 MNHNS and CDR2 SASEGT.

The rearrangement links TRBV5-6 to TRBJ2-2, with 7 bases identical to TRBD1. Germline-derived CDR1 and CDR2 are SGHDT and YYEEEE. The CDR3 consists of 14 residues. V shed 4 bases, J shed 0 bases, and the junction held 0 bases outside the gene matches. This chain's CDR3 is CASSTGANTGELFF. CDR3 DNA sequence: TGTGCCAGCAGCACAGGGGCGAACACCGGGGAGCTGTTTTTT.

The chain combines TRBV28 with TRBJ1-5, with D hard to call. Germline lookup yields CDR1 MDHEN and CDR2 SYDVKM. V lost 3 bases to trimming and J lost 8 bases, with 5 bases between them. The CDR3 totals 11 residues. The CDR3 sequence: CASSFPEPQHF. CDR3 DNA sequence: TGTGCCAGCAGTTTTCCAGAGCCCCAGCATTTT.

In this sample, this clone turned up once. This sequence joins TRBV27 and TRBJ2-7; TRBD2 matches at 7 bases. The CDR3 has 15 amino acids. CDR1 MNHEY and CDR2 SMNVEV come from the germline V gene (reference sequence). After removal of 6 bases from V and 0 bases from J, the junction contained 8 bases not matched to a gene. The CDR3 DNA is TGTGCCAGCAGGACTAAAGCGGGACCCTCCTACGAGCAGTACTTC. This codes for CASRTKAGPSYEQYF.

The chain uses TRBV2 and TRBJ1-3, with a tentative D call TRBD1 (6 bases). V shed 4 bases and J shed 2 bases, with 9 bases lying between them. This CDR3 is built from 14 residues. The germline V gene has CDR1 SNHLY and CDR2 FYNNEI. CDR3 coding DNA: TGTGCCAGCAGTGGGACAGCGACTGGAAACACCATATATTTT. Translating gives CASSGTATGNTIYF.

The V and J genes are TRBV9 and TRBJ2-1, with 10 bases aligning to TRBD2. The CDR3 totals 14 residues. CDR1 is SGDLS and CDR2 is YYNGEE in the germline V gene. Trimming cost V 2 bases and J 6 bases; bases outside gene matches: 2. The CDR3 is CASSVRTSGNEQFF. CDR3 DNA: TGTGCCAGCAGCGTGAGGACTAGCGGCAATGAGCAGTTCTTC.

The chain carries TRBV19 and TRBJ2-3; TRBD1 aligns across 9 bases. CDR3 length: 12 amino acids. CDR1 and CDR2 from the germline V gene are LNHDA and SQIVND (reference sequence). V lost 5 bases to trimming and J lost 7 bases; unmatched junction nucleotides: 1. CDR3 protein: CASSGQGNTQYF. The CDR3 region has the DNA TGTGCCAGTAGTGGACAGGGGAATACGCAGTATTTT. Supplemented by reference TRBV19 and TRBJ2-3, the full variable domain reads DGGITQSPKYLFRKEGQNVTLSCEQNLNHDAMYWYRQDPGQGLRLIYYSQIVNDFQKGDIAEGYSVSREKKESFPLTVTSAQKNPTAFYLCASSGQGNTQYFGPGTRLTVL.

The chain recombines TRBV9 with TRBJ2-1; 7 nucleotides align to TRBD2. V was pared by 0 bases and J by 8 bases, with 17 bases of the junction left unmatched. This CDR3 region has 18 residues. The V gene's germline CDR1 is SGDLS and CDR2 YYNGEE. CDR3 sequence reads: CASSVESYVRAGDHEQFF. The CDR3 DNA reads TGTGCCAGCAGCGTAGAATCTTATGTACGGGCGGGAGACCATGAGCAGTTCTTC.

This clone was seen once. The CDR3 here is CASSKEMGGETQYF. Here the CDR3 DNA reads TGTGCCAGCAGCAAGGAGATGGGCGGGGAGACCCAGTACTTC. The chain carries TRBV5-4 and TRBJ2-5, with D possibly being TRBD2 (5 bases). The length of the CDR3 is 14 residues. V was clipped by 4 bases and J by 5 bases, with 15 bases between them. CDR1 SGHNT and CDR2 YYREEE come from the germline V gene (reference sequence).